This section outlines one T cell receptor (beta chain) sequence together with its context. Its cognate antigen has yet to be identified. No much larger clone exists at a distance of one base, and base qualities are not known. V drops 4 bases and J drops 6 bases, leaving 22 bases in between. Taken from the germline V gene (reference sequence), the CDR1 and CDR2 loops are SEHNR and FQNEAQ. The CDR3 covers 16 residues, taking in both the cysteine and the phenylalanine. Only CDR3 DNA is held: 48 bases, read in frame from base 1. Interpreted using the paper, the time point label stands for: about 28 days (+/-7) after the second vaccine dose. Because spike-specific TCR depth and breadth did not differ between the two schedules, AZD1222 recipients who got a second dose at roughly 4 weeks were pooled with those who got a second dose at roughly 12 weeks. Vaccinee samples came from UK trials COV001 and COV002, including a single-blind randomized controlled phase 2/3 trial of AZD1222 (ChAdOx1 nCoV-19) in healthy adults. For TCRbeta chain sequencing, PBMC samples from trial participants were taken at day 0 and at day 28 after the second dose.

The CDR3 regions of human TCRbeta chains were analyzed by immunosequencing. For the original study's pipeline: Repertoire TCRs were matched against a reference library of SARS-CoV-2-specific TCRs generated with the MIRA antigen-specificity platform. Breadth was defined as the fraction of unique TCRs that were SARS-CoV-2-associated, and depth was defined as the fraction of total T cells that were SARS-CoV-2-associated. Using the MIRA data, every spike-specific TCR was mapped to the spike region that the TCR reacted to and assigned to either a CD4 or a CD8 class. Log10-transformed breadth and depth values were compared by one-way ANOVA with Sidak's multiple comparisons tests. TCRdb stores this immuneACCESS table with in-frame sequences only. Part of the clones is absent; in the studies checked, under half of the shortfall reflects unresolved V genes, and no reason is known for the rest. V and J calls and clone size follow that table, whereas D and trimming were derived from the DNA. The sample data list about 110,000 clones, and 87% of these were observed just once. The biggest ten clones account for 4.5% to 6% of the sample.

The data were obtained in a study of T cell responses to AZD1222 COVID-19 vaccine (dated by TCRdb to the early 2020s). Regarding the study in general: A total of about 230 trial participants underwent TCR sequencing, of whom about 210 received two doses of AZD1222 and about 25 received two doses of the MenACWY control vaccine. Trial participants were enrolled by age into subgroups of 18-55, 56-69 and 70-plus years, and around 150, 28 and 57 TCR-sequenced participants, respectively, were included in these subgroups.

Beyond this particular receptor, the publication reports: In the small 56-69-year group, the increase in depth fell short of significance, most likely because of low power. Reportedly, almost half of the unique spike-specific TCRs recognized epitopes lying outside the regions that are mutated in the B.1.351 and B.1.1.7 variants. Participants were mostly white British, with more females than males. The authors suggested clonal diversity may have been underestimated. A significant rise in spike-specific TCR breadth and depth was observed after two AZD1222 doses relative to day 0 and relative to MenACWY recipients. Vaccine-associated CD4 TCRs spanned the whole spike protein, with dominant responses in regions 160-218 and 743-854. No day 14 peak-response samples were available, so repertoires were characterized only after the peak T cell response. Conclusions about previously exposed vaccinees are limited, since just six or seven AZD1222 recipients were seropositive for SARS-CoV-2 at baseline.

The sequencing here drew on peripheral blood, taken 28 days after the second AZD1222 dose. This TCR was recovered from an adult who received the AZD1222 COVID-19 vaccine. Here the chain combines TRBV7-9 and TRBJ2-7, and the D gene may be TRBD1, 6 bases matching. The DNA sequence reads TGTGCCAGCAGCTCCTATGTAGAAACAGGGTTAAGCGAGCAGTACTTC. Translated, it reads CASSSYVETGLSEQYF.